This entry describes one T cell receptor (beta chain). Its antigen remains unidentified. These data originate in a study of cytomegalovirus exposure and HLA in healthy donors. Findings and caveats of the study: A list of about 160 TCR beta chains associated with cytomegalovirus was given. In vitro, three CMV-associated chains proved specific for CMV antigens. Despite most TCR sequences being rare, some public TCRs occurred in many donors.

These donors were members of the approximately 110-subject validation cohort, a group separate from the approximately 670-subject first cohort. Libraries were prepared by immunoSEQ multiplex PCR; TCRdb keeps only in-frame clonotypes and omits some of them. Of over 100,000 clones listed, 75% to 90% are singletons. The CDR3 contains 10 residues. Germline V gene data show CDR1 as SGHNT and CDR2 as YYREEE (reference sequence). Trimming took off 5 bases at V and 7 bases at J, with 6 bases between the two ends. The sample taken for sequencing was PBMCs. The chain carries TRBV5-4 and TRBJ1-2; D is undetermined. The receptor's source is a woman between 18 and 29 years old in good health and CMV-seronegative. Written as DNA, the CDR3 is TGTGCCAGCAGTAATCCTGGCTACACCTTC. Translating it yields CASSNPGYTF.